Sequencing of this TCR beta chain was carried out in a study of blood T cell repertoires in COVID-19. The wider study: Acute and convalescent COVID-19 specimens originated in the United States, Italy and Spain. Sources were T cells, B-cell-depleted T cells, or PBMCs; the material itself was cDNA or gDNA.

As processed by the authors: Estimation of nucleated cell counts relied on the amplification of reference gene primers. TCRdb's table, derived via immunoSEQ multiplex PCR, lists solely in-frame clones and lacks some. D and trimming were read from the DNA, whereas the V and J calls and clone size are those reported in that table. The sample yields about 50,000 clones, just over 85% seen once. This clone was detected once. The germline V and J ends were trimmed by 6 bases and 0 bases, with 12 bases remaining between them. This CDR3 is 15 amino acids long. Germline V lookup: CDR1 MNHNY, CDR2 SVGAGI (reference sequence).

The receptor was isolated from a woman older than 75 with COVID-19, enrolled during active disease. What was sequenced was peripheral blood. The rearrangement uses TRBV6-6 and TRBJ1-3; TRBD1 might be the D (6 bases). The CDR3 bases are TGTGCCAGCAGCCGTACAGGGCCCTCTGGAAACACCATATATTTT. The encoded protein is CASSRTGPSGNTIYF.